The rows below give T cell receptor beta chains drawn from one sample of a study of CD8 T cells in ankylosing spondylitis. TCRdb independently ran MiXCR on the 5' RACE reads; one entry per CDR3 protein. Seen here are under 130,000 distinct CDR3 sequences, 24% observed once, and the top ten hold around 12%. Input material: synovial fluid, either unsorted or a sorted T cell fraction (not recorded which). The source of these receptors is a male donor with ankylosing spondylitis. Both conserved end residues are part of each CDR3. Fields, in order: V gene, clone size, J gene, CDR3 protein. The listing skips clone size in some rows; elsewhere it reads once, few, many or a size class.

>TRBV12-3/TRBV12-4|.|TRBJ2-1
CASSLWGRDEQFF
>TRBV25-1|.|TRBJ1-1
CASSDPLWGWGTEAFF
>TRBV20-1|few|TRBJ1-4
CSARKGSGDEKLFF
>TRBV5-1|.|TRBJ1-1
CASSFGWNTEAFF
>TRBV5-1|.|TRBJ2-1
CASSLGGTSYNEQFF
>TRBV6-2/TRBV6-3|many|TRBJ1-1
CASSLSQGLYTEAFF
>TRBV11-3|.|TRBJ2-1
CASTSGRSNNEQFF
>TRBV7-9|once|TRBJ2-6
CASSLGRGSSGANVLTF
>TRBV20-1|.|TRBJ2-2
CSAMREYTGELFF
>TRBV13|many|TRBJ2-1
CASSPGGDEQFF
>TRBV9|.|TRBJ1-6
CASSVDPTGGLLDSPLHF